This T cell receptor beta chain was observed in a study of identical twins. Study results and caveats: Whereas memory repertoires showed no such difference, abundant cord blood beta clonotypes carried fewer insertions.

The CDR3 has 15 residues. Trimming cost V 2 bases and J 6 bases; bases outside gene matches: 9. CDR1 SEHNR and CDR2 FQNEAQ come from the germline V gene (reference sequence). There are a few counts of this clonotype. Its antigen remains unknown. TCRdb re-analysed the 5' RACE reads in MiXCR, keeping a single row per CDR3 protein. This sample carries around 250,000 distinct CDR3 sequences, about 13% of them seen once, and the ten largest clones take about 3.9%. These same data were also listed under a study on yellow fever vaccine responses in identical twins.

The sample was memory (CD45RO+) T cells sorted from blood. This chain joins TRBV7-9 and TRBJ2-7, with 8 bases aligning to TRBD1. The TCR originated in a woman between 18 and 29 years old in good health. The CDR3 DNA reads as TGTGCCAGCAGCTTATACGGGACAGGCTCATTCGAGCAGTACTTC. Translating it yields CASSLYGTGSFEQYF.